These 27 T cell receptor beta chains were sequenced from one sample in a study of Ad26.COV2.S vaccination and SARS-CoV-2 variants. The method was immunoSEQ multiplex PCR; TCRdb's version includes in-frame clones alone and lacks a portion of them. The table has 300,000 to 400,000 clones, roughly 81% seen once. As to treatment: roughly 19 received Ad26.COV2.S at low or high dose, single or two shots; about five received placebo; per-sample allocation not given. At day 63 after the first vaccine or placebo injection, samples were drawn. The starting material was peripheral blood, obtained in a trial of Ad26.COV2.S vaccine versus placebo. The source of these receptors is a person between 18 and 65 years old who received the Ad26.COV2.S COVID-19 vaccine or a placebo.

The V call is TRBV3-1 (or the pseudogene TRBV3-2), the J call TRBJ1-1; D not resolved. Germline CDR1 LGHDT, CDR2 YNNKEL (reference sequence). The CDR3 has 13 amino acids. Deletions cut 1 base from V and 6 bases from J, with 9 bases between. As DNA, the CDR3 is TGTGCCAGCAGCCAAGTGAGTCTCCCTGAAGCTTTCTTT. This codes for CASSQVSLPEAFF.

The chain is built from TRBV4-3 and TRBJ2-1; 7 nucleotides align to TRBD2. Germline values: CDR1 LGHNA, CDR2 YSLEER. Trimming at V came to 1 base and at J to 5 bases, leaving 5 bases not matched to a gene. CDR3 length: 15 amino acids. In DNA, the CDR3 is TGCGCCAGCAGCCAAGGGGCTGGGGGGGACAATGAGCAGTTCTTC. Translated, it gives CASSQGAGGDNEQFF.

J is TRBJ2-5 and V is TRBV2, with D unresolved. The CDR3 has 13 residues. V was clipped by 2 bases and J by 0 bases, with 4 bases between them. CDR1 is SNHLY, CDR2 FYNNEI, per germline. The CDR3: CASSESNQETQYF. CDR3 sequence (DNA): TGTGCCAGCAGTGAATCAAACCAAGAGACCCAGTACTTC.

A note on this clone: A far larger clone differs by one base, so this is likely a read error. J is TRBJ2-7 and V is TRBV2; D gene ambiguous. CDR3 length: 11 residues. In germline, CDR1 is SNHLY, CDR2 FYNNEI. Trimming pared 5 bases from V and 2 bases from J, leaving 4 bases between. CDR3 amino acids: CASSLAYEQYF. The CDR3 region has the DNA TGTGCCAGCAGTCTGGCCTACGAGCAGTACTTC. The whole variable domain, remainder taken from reference TRBV2 and TRBJ2-7, is EPEVTQTPSHQVTQMGQEVILRCVPISNHLYFYWYRQILGQKVEFLVSFYNNEISEKSEIFDDQFSVERPDGSNFTLKIRSTKLEDSAMYFCASSLAYEQYFGPGTRLTVT.

This chain uses TRBV4-1 with TRBJ2-1; D perhaps matches TRBD1 (6 bases). CDR3 length: 13 amino acids. Deletions cut 4 bases from V and 7 bases from J, with 11 bases between. In germline, CDR1 is MGHRA, CDR2 YSYEKL. CDR3 residues: CASSRGHGNEQFF. For the CDR3, the DNA is TGCGCCAGCAGCCGGGGACATGGGAATGAGCAGTTCTTC.

The gene calls are TRBV30 and TRBJ1-5, with D possibly matching TRBD1 (5 bases). This CDR3 spans 13 amino acids. V was clipped by 7 bases and J by 3 bases, with 13 bases between them. The germline V gene encodes CDR1 GTSNPN and CDR2 SVGIG (reference sequence). Here the CDR3 reads CASAQGPNQPQHF. The DNA of the CDR3 is TGTGCCTCCGCCCAGGGCCCCAATCAGCCCCAGCATTTT.

The chain links TRBV2 to TRBJ2-1, with D possibly TRBD2 on 6 matching bases. Germline V gene data show CDR1 as SNHLY and CDR2 as FYNNEI. The V and J ends lost 1 base and 0 bases respectively, with 13 bases between them. The CDR3 totals 17 residues. The DNA of the CDR3 is TGTGCCAGCAGTGAAGTGCCAGCGGGCGTCTCCTACAATGAGCAGTTCTTC. This translates into CASSEVPAGVSYNEQFF.

This chain links TRBV4-3 with TRBJ2-3; D call uncertain. This CDR3 is 14 amino acids long. V gave up 0 bases and J gave up 2 bases, with 6 bases separating them. Germline-derived CDR1 and CDR2 are LGHNA and YSLEER. CDR3: CASSQDYTTDTQYF. The CDR3 nucleotides read TGCGCCAGCAGCCAAGACTATACCACAGATACGCAGTATTTT.

A few counts support this clone. The DNA for the CDR3 is TGTGCCAGCAGTGAACTCGTTGGTAGCGGGACGTTGAATACGCAGTATTTT. Protein product: CASSELVGSGTLNTQYF. V gene TRBV6-1 combines with J gene TRBJ2-3, with 8 bases aligning to TRBD2. Looked up from germline, CDR1 is MNHNS and CDR2 is SASEGT. CDR3 length: 17 amino acids. After removal of 2 bases from V and 7 bases from J, the junction contained 14 bases not matched to a gene.

The table lists this clone with a few counts. This chain uses TRBV9 with TRBJ2-2, with 10 bases identical to TRBD1. This CDR3 is 17 amino acids long. J gave up 4 bases and V 3 bases, and 9 bases lay outside the gene matches. Germline-derived CDR1 and CDR2 are SGDLS and YYNGEE. CDR3: CASSASPGTGVTGELFF. The CDR3 DNA is TGTGCCAGCAGCGCCTCCCCCGGGACAGGGGTCACCGGGGAGCTGTTTTTT.

The chain employs TRBV10-2 and TRBJ2-3, with 7 bases that match TRBD2. Germline loops: CDR1 WSHSY, CDR2 SAAADI. This CDR3 spans 15 amino acids. With 6 bases clipped from V and 4 bases from J, the junction kept 10 bases outside the gene matches. The CDR3 coding sequence is TGCGCCAGCAGCCCTACAAGGGGAGGGGCAGATACGCAGTATTTT. It translates to CASSPTRGGADTQYF.

The V gene is TRBV10-3, the J gene TRBJ1-1, with no clear D. Trimming shortened V by 5 bases and J by 4 bases, and 14 bases separated the two germline ends. The germline gives CDR1 ENHRY, CDR2 SYGVKD. The CDR3 covers 14 residues. CDR3 DNA: TGTGCCATCAGTAGACACGGGGAGGGCACTGAAGCTTTCTTT. Encoded protein: CAISRHGEGTEAFF.

The rearrangement links TRBV2 to TRBJ2-3; possibly TRBD2 for D (6 bases). This CDR3 is 17 amino acids long. The V gene's germline CDR1 is SNHLY and CDR2 FYNNEI. V lost 4 bases and J 6 bases, leaving 23 bases between the germline ends. CDR3 region: CASSGAPFRGSGDTQYF. DNA of the CDR3: TGTGCCAGCAGTGGAGCACCCTTCCGGGGGTCAGGGGATACGCAGTATTTT.

The chain employs TRBV12-3 or TRBV12-4 and TRBJ2-5; TRBD1 is a possible D gene (6 bases). The CDR3 covers 12 residues. Trimming removed 1 base from V and 9 bases from J, with 9 bases in between. The CDR3 reads CASSLGSGAQYF. CDR3 bases: TGTGCCAGCAGTTTAGGGTCAGGGGCCCAGTACTTC.

The chain combines TRBV29-1 with TRBJ2-2; D is undetermined. The ends were cut back, 4 bases at V and 7 bases at J, with 16 bases in the middle. The CDR3 runs to 14 residues. From germline, CDR1 is SQVTM and CDR2 ANQGSEA. The CDR3: CSVVPPRQVGELFF. The CDR3 DNA reads TGCAGCGTTGTTCCACCCCGGCAGGTCGGGGAGCTGTTTTTT.

This clone was detected once. This rearrangement joins TRBV9 to TRBJ1-1; 8 bases agree with TRBD1. V was pared by 4 bases and J by 4 bases, with 6 bases of the junction left unmatched. CDR3 length: 14 residues. In germline, CDR1 is SGDLS, CDR2 YYNGEE. CDR3 sequence reads: CASSLTTGGTEAFF. The CDR3 DNA is TGTGCCAGCAGCCTCACTACAGGGGGCACTGAAGCTTTCTTT.

The V gene is TRBV7-2, the J gene TRBJ2-2; perhaps TRBD2 as D (5 bases). V was trimmed by 5 bases and J by 1 base, leaving 14 bases between them. The CDR3 covers 16 residues. Per germline, CDR1 SGHTA and CDR2 FQGNSA. The CDR3: CASSDRPSRNTGELFF. Written as DNA, the CDR3 is TGTGCCAGCAGCGACCGGCCTAGCAGGAACACCGGGGAGCTGTTTTTT.

In this sample, this clone turned up once. The chain links TRBV6-2 or TRBV6-3 to TRBJ2-5; TRBD2 is a possible D gene (6 bases). V dropped 6 bases and J dropped 5 bases, with 19 bases sitting between them. Looked up from germline, CDR1 is MNHEY and CDR2 is SVGEGT. This CDR3 spans 15 amino acids. CDR3 sequence: CASSPSAGRGETQYF. The CDR3 region has the DNA TGTGCCAGCAGCCCCTCGGCGGGACGGGGGGAGACCCAGTACTTC.

The chain combines TRBV7-6 with TRBJ2-7; 12 bases align to TRBD1. CDR1 is SGHVS, CDR2 FNYEAQ, per germline. With V trimmed by 1 base and J by 5 bases, 15 bases remained unmatched. CDR3 length: 19 amino acids. The CDR3 here is CASSLVPGQGAYKQNEQYF. CDR3 coding DNA: TGTGCCAGCAGCTTAGTTCCGGGACAGGGGGCGTATAAGCAAAACGAGCAGTACTTC.

The chain combines TRBV29-1 with TRBJ2-5, with D perhaps matching TRBD2 (5 bases). V dropped 2 bases and J dropped 5 bases, with 21 bases sitting between them. CDR1 and CDR2 from the germline V gene are SQVTM and ANQGSEA. The CDR3 covers 16 residues. The chain's CDR3 is CSVERQRAETLETQYF. Written as DNA, the CDR3 is TGCAGCGTTGAACGCCAGAGGGCAGAGACACTCGAGACCCAGTACTTC.

The V gene is TRBV24-1, the J gene TRBJ2-1; D is possibly TRBD2 (6 bases). Trimming cost V 3 bases and J 12 bases, with 14 bases left between them. CDR3 length: 13 amino acids. Germline CDR1 reads KGHDR; CDR2 reads SFDVKD. CDR3 amino acids: CATSDVATGGQFF. CDR3 bases: TGTGCCACCAGTGATGTAGCCACCGGGGGGCAGTTCTTC.

V and J are TRBV10-1 and TRBJ2-7; a possible D gene is TRBD2 (7 bases). V dropped 1 base and J dropped 6 bases, with 10 bases sitting between them. The CDR3 sequence is 13 residues long. Germline CDR1 WNHNN, CDR2 SYGVQD (reference sequence). The CDR3 loop reads CASSELRGGEQYF. In DNA, the CDR3 is TGCGCCAGCAGTGAGTTGAGGGGGGGCGAGCAGTACTTC.

This sequence joins TRBV10-3 and TRBJ1-1, with 7 nucleotides matching TRBD1. There are 15 residues in the CDR3. The J segment lost 2 bases and the V segment lost 3 bases, leaving 6 bases of the junction unmatched. Germline V gives CDR1 ENHRY, CDR2 SYGVKD. The CDR3 nucleotides read TGTGCCATCAGTGAACCGGGACAGTTCAACACTGAAGCTTTCTTT. This encodes CAISEPGQFNTEAFF.

This chain connects TRBV20-1 to TRBJ1-4, with D maybe TRBD1 (5 bases). V gave up 3 bases and J gave up 6 bases, with 11 bases separating them. The CDR3 runs to 13 residues. Germline CDR1 reads DFQATT; CDR2 reads SNEGSKA (reference sequence). CDR3 DNA sequence: TGCAGTGCTAGTTGGGACCCCTATGAAAAACTGTTTTTT. This encodes CSASWDPYEKLFF.

The chain couples TRBV7-2 to TRBJ2-7; the D is unclear. V was pared by 5 bases and J by 7 bases, with 9 bases between. This CDR3 is 11 amino acids long. The germline V gene encodes CDR1 SGHTA and CDR2 FQGNSA. CDR3 sequence reads: CASSTQWEQYF. The CDR3 nucleotides read TGTGCCAGCAGCACACAGTGGGAGCAGTACTTC.

As concerns this clone: Being one base from a much bigger clone, this may be a read error. V is TRBV12-3 or TRBV12-4 and J is TRBJ1-1, with D unresolved. The CDR3 length is 11 residues. Trimming shortened V by 6 bases and J by 1 base, and 3 bases separated the two germline ends. This CDR3 reads CASSWNTEAFF. CDR3 sequence (DNA): TGTGCCAGCAGCTGGAACACTGAAGCTTTCTTT.

This chain links TRBV6-5 with TRBJ2-7; a weak D match, TRBD1 (5 bases). Germline lookup yields CDR1 MNHEY and CDR2 SVGAGI. The CDR3 totals 15 residues. Between the trimmed V and J ends, which lost 6 bases and 0 bases, there was a span of 15 bases. The CDR3 protein is CASSTDRKSSYEQYF. DNA of the CDR3: TGTGCCAGCAGCACCGACAGAAAGAGCTCCTACGAGCAGTACTTC.